This TCR beta chain was observed in a study of memory CD4+ T cells and cytomegalovirus serostatus. Generated by immunoSEQ multiplex PCR, the TCRdb table keeps only in-frame clones and is missing some. The repertoire holds some 73,000 clones, 78% seen once, with approximately 2.8% in the top ten. Single viable CD3+CD4+CD8-CD45RO+ cells were sorted as the memory CD4+ T cells. The CDR3 extends over 14 amino acids. V was trimmed by 1 base and J by 7 bases, leaving 16 bases between them. Germline CDR1 GTSNPN, CDR2 SVGIG (reference sequence). The sample taken for sequencing was memory CD4+ T cells from blood. The chain joins TRBV30 to TRBJ1-1, with D hard to call. The clonotype was recovered from an adult in good health and CMV-seropositive. The CDR3 coding sequence is TGTGCCTGGAGTGCGATAGGAGCGGGCGGTGAAGCTTTCTTT. Amino acid sequence: CAWSAIGAGGEAFF.